These T cell receptor beta chains were read from a single sample in a study of CD8 T cells in ankylosing spondylitis. MiXCR was run by TCRdb on the 5' RACE reads, yielding one entry per CDR3 protein. Of roughly 86,000 distinct CDR3 sequences listed, approximately 9% are singletons. Sequences were obtained from blood, either unsorted or a sorted T cell fraction (not recorded which). All receptors come from a male donor with ankylosing spondylitis or in good health (not recorded which). Each CDR3 is given with its conserved first and last residue. The D gene is left open where the match is weak. Not all rows give a size; the values are once, few, many and, for expanded clones, a class.

D gene,J gene,V gene,clone size,CDR3 DNA,CDR3 protein
.,TRBJ2-7,TRBV23-1,few,TGCGCCAGCAGTCAAAAAGGGAGGAAGAACGAGCAGTACTTC,CASSQKGRKNEQYF
.,TRBJ1-4,TRBV12-3/TRBV12-4,many,TGTGCCAGCAGTAATCCAGGTGGGAAAGGCGAAAAACTGTTTTTT,CASSNPGGKGEKLFF
TRBD1,TRBJ1-2,TRBV12-3/TRBV12-4,many,TGTGCCAGCAAACTCTCAGGGGGAGCCTATGGCTACACCTTC,CASKLSGGAYGYTF
TRBD2,TRBJ2-3,TRBV24-1,many,TGTGCCACCAGAAAGAGCGGGGGCCGCACAGATACGCAGTATTTT,CATRKSGGRTDTQYF
.,TRBJ2-7,TRBV7-9,few,TGTGCCAGCAGCTTCATTACCGGGCCGCCCTACGAGCAGTACTTC,CASSFITGPPYEQYF
.,TRBJ1-2,TRBV29-1,many,TGCAGCGTAGGATCGGGACGGGACTATGGCTACACCTTC,CSVGSGRDYGYTF
.,TRBJ2-3,TRBV3-1,.,TGTGCCAGCAGCCGTACGGGGGCCCTCACAGATACGCAGTATTTT,CASSRTGALTDTQYF
TRBD1,TRBJ1-4,TRBV7-2,.,TGTGCCAGCAGCTCTAGGAGGGGACAGCCAACTAATGAAAAACTGTTTTTT,CASSSRRGQPTNEKLFF
TRBD1,TRBJ1-2,TRBV2,many,TGTGCCAGCAGTGAGGACAGGGTCTATGGCTACACCTTC,CASSEDRVYGYTF
TRBD1,TRBJ2-3,TRBV29-1,many,TGCAGCGTCGGGACAGCCCGGGCATCAGATACGCAGTATTTT,CSVGTARASDTQYF
.,TRBJ2-7,TRBV14,many,TGTGCCAGCAGCCAAGTGCGGGGGCCGGTCTACGAGCAGTACTTC,CASSQVRGPVYEQYF
TRBD2,TRBJ2-1,TRBV10-3,many,TGTGCCATCAGTGGAGGAGCGGGGGGCCCACAGGAGCAGTTCTTC,CAISGGAGGPQEQFF
TRBD1,TRBJ2-4,TRBV6-1,.,TGTGCCAGCAGTACGGACAGGGGGCGCGGAAACATTCAGTACTTC,CASSTDRGRGNIQYF
.,TRBJ2-5,TRBV5-1,few,TGCGCCAGCAGCTTGGCCGTGTCTACGAGGGAGACCCAGTACTTC,CASSLAVSTRETQYF
.,TRBJ1-1,TRBV7-6,many,TGTGCCAGCAGCTCCGGTCGGAGTACTGAAGCTTTCTTT,CASSSGRSTEAFF
TRBD2,TRBJ2-3,TRBV27,.,TGTGCCAGCCGCGGGGGGGCCACCAATCTTTTTAGCACAGATACGCAGTATTTT,CASRGGATNLFSTDTQYF
TRBD1,TRBJ2-6,TRBV6-1,.,TGTGCCAGCAGTGTAAAGGGACAGGGGAATGGGGCCAACGTCCTGACTTTC,CASSVKGQGNGANVLTF
.,TRBJ2-7,TRBV6-1,many,TGTGCCAGCAGTGAAGTCCGATCAGGGTATGATGAGCAGTACTTC,CASSEVRSGYDEQYF